This T cell receptor beta chain was documented in a study of cytomegalovirus exposure and HLA in healthy donors. As for the study in general: Some 80 million unique TCR sequences came from HLA-typed donors in an early release. General observations from the study: The classifier reportedly diagnosed cytomegalovirus status with high specificity and sensitivity. The authors later found most CMV-associated TCR beta chains appeared HLA-restricted.

Vbeta (60) and Jbeta (13) primers were used in the PCR. Clones were read by immunoSEQ multiplex PCR, and TCRdb kept only the in-frame ones, dropping some. Of roughly 110,000 clones detected, more than 65% appear once; the ten largest clones hold about 6.1%. On this clone: What it binds is unknown.

V was shortened by 1 base and J by 4 bases, with 16 bases between the two germline ends. The germline CDR1 and CDR2 sequences are SGHTA and FQGTGA. The CDR3 runs to 16 residues. The source of this sequence is a woman aged 50 to 60 in good health and CMV-seropositive. What was sequenced was PBMCs. The genes are TRBV7-3 and TRBJ1-2; D might be TRBD1 (5 bases). The chain's CDR3 is CASSLNPLQGGYGYTF. In DNA, the CDR3 is TGTGCCAGCAGCTTAAATCCCCTCCAGGGCGGCTATGGCTACACCTTC.